The 26 T cell receptor beta chains in this list originate from one sample, sequenced in a study of identical twins. TCRdb fed the 5' RACE reads into MiXCR, producing one record per CDR3 protein. The repertoire holds 510,000 or so distinct CDR3 sequences, with 13% to 15% as singletons. The same data also went into a second study, on yellow fever vaccine responses in identical twins.

Sequences were obtained from CD4+ T cells sorted from blood. These receptor sequences come from a woman between 18 and 29 years old in good health.

The CDR3 nucleotides read TGTGCCACCAGCAGGATCGGGCGGGGGACCCAAGAGACCCAGTACTTC. This gives the protein CATSRIGRGTQETQYF. The rearrangement uses TRBV15 and TRBJ2-5, with 7 bases identical to TRBD2. The V gene's germline CDR1 is LNHNV and CDR2 YYDKDF (reference sequence). CDR3 length: 16 amino acids. Germline trimming cut 3 bases from V and 1 base from J; bases unmatched to any gene: 8. Based on the CDR3 plus reference TRBV15 and TRBJ2-5, the full variable domain is DAMVIQNPRYQVTQFGKPVTLSCSQTLNHNVMYWYQQKSSQAPKLLFHYYDKDFNNEADTPDNFQSRRPNTSFCFLDIRSPGLGDTAMYLCATSRIGRGTQETQYFGPGTRLLVL.

This clonotype was found many times. The CDR3 sequence: CASSASYNEQFF. The CDR3 DNA is TGTGCCAGCAGCGCTTCCTACAATGAGCAGTTCTTC. This chain links TRBV12-3 or TRBV12-4 with TRBJ2-1; D unclear. V lost 6 bases to trimming and J lost 1 base, with 4 bases between them. This CDR3 has 12 residues.

This clonotype was seen ten or more times. This chain's CDR3 is CASRPGTSGKGYNEQFF. As DNA, the CDR3 is TGCGCCAGCAGACCCGGGACTAGCGGGAAGGGGTACAATGAGCAGTTCTTC. V and J are TRBV4-1 and TRBJ2-1; 13 nucleotides align to TRBD2. The trim removed 6 bases at V and 4 bases at J, leaving 9 bases unmatched. The germline V gene encodes CDR1 MGHRA and CDR2 YSYEKL. CDR3 size: 17 residues.

This clonotype was found a few times. This rearrangement joins TRBV3-1 to TRBJ2-1; the D gene is possibly TRBD2 (5 bases). The V gene lost 3 bases and the J gene lost 7 bases, with 16 bases spanning the gap. The CDR3 consists of 15 residues. The germline V gene encodes CDR1 LGHDT and CDR2 YNNKEL (reference sequence). DNA of the CDR3: TGTGCCAGCAGCCAGGCTAGATCAACGGGGAATGAGCAGTTCTTC. This codes for CASSQARSTGNEQFF.

The V and J genes are TRBV5-1 and TRBJ2-2; D gene ambiguous. Trimming removed 0 bases at V and 11 bases at J, with 14 bases between. This CDR3 is 14 amino acids long. Germline-derived CDR1 and CDR2 are SGHRS and YFSETQ. The CDR3 DNA follows: TGCGCCAGCAGCTTGGGTTCTTCCAGTAGAGAGCTGTTTTTT. It specifies CASSLGSSSRELFF.

This clonotype was observed many times. The CDR3: CASSLGGQGYNEQFF. In DNA form, the CDR3 reads TGCGCCAGCAGCTTGGGGGGACAGGGGTACAATGAGCAGTTCTTC. J is TRBJ2-1 and V is TRBV5-1; 10 nucleotides align to TRBD1. This CDR3 is 15 amino acids long. V lost 0 bases and J lost 4; bases outside the gene matches: 1. Germline-derived CDR1 and CDR2 are SGHRS and YFSETQ. The whole variable domain, remainder taken from reference TRBV5-1 and TRBJ2-1, is KAGVTQTPRYLIKTRGQQVTLSCSPISGHRSVSWYQQTPGQGLQFLFEYFSETQRNKGNFPGRFSGRQFSNSRSEMNVSTLELGDSALYLCASSLGGQGYNEQFFGPGTRLTVL.

This clonotype was seen a few times. V gene TRBV10-3 combines with J gene TRBJ1-5, with 7 bases lining up with TRBD1. The CDR3 runs to 13 residues. With V trimmed by 4 bases and J by 4 bases, 1 base remained unmatched. Germline V gives CDR1 ENHRY, CDR2 SYGVKD. In nucleotides, the CDR3 is TGTGCCATCAGTGCAGGGGGAAATCAGCCCCAGCATTTT. The encoded protein is CAISAGGNQPQHF.

This chain joins TRBV3-1 and TRBJ2-1; 12 bases agree with TRBD2. V lost 5 bases, J lost 7 bases, and 3 bases stayed unmatched. Per the germline V gene, CDR1 is LGHDT and CDR2 is YNNKEL (reference sequence). The CDR3 consists of 14 residues. CDR3 region: CASSGLAGKNEQFF. The CDR3 nucleotides are TGTGCCAGCAGCGGACTAGCGGGGAAGAATGAGCAGTTCTTC.

This clonotype was counted only a few times. The V call is TRBV24-1, the J call TRBJ2-3, with 7 bases fitting TRBD1. Trimming cost V 9 bases and J 2 bases; bases outside gene matches: 4. The germline gives CDR1 KGHDR, CDR2 SFDVKD. The CDR3 contains 13 residues. The CDR3 DNA is TGTGCCACCTCCGGGACAGCCACAGATACGCAGTATTTT. It specifies CATSGTATDTQYF.

The V call is TRBV29-1, the J call TRBJ1-3; D remains ambiguous. CDR3 length: 14 amino acids. Germline loops: CDR1 SQVTM, CDR2 ANQGSEA. The V end was cut by 0 bases, the J end by 0 bases, with 6 bases between. The CDR3 region is CSVEDRSSGNTIYF. The CDR3 DNA reads as TGCAGCGTTGAAGATCGAAGCTCTGGAAACACCATATATTTT.

The chain uses TRBV5-1 and TRBJ2-5; D may be TRBD1 (5 bases). The germline V gene has CDR1 SGHRS and CDR2 YFSETQ. This CDR3 is 14 amino acids long. The V and J ends lost 4 bases and 5 bases respectively, with 15 bases between them. The CDR3 DNA is TGCGCCAGCAGCGGCCTAGGGGCTAGGGAGACCCAGTACTTC. Encoded protein: CASSGLGARETQYF.

This clonotype occurred a few times. V and J are TRBV20-1 and TRBJ2-3; D unresolved. Germline-derived CDR1 and CDR2 are DFQATT and SNEGSKA (reference sequence). V shed 2 bases and J shed 3 bases, with 3 bases lying between them. The CDR3 has 11 amino acids. The CDR3 protein is CSARYTDTQYF. CDR3 DNA: TGCAGTGCTAGATATACAGATACGCAGTATTTT.

The V and J genes are TRBV4-1 and TRBJ1-1; D is ambiguous. From germline, CDR1 is MGHRA and CDR2 YSYEKL. V was pared by 0 bases and J by 1 base, with 6 bases between. This CDR3 contains 14 residues. CDR3 sequence (DNA): TGCGCCAGCAGCCAAGATACGAGGAACACTGAAGCTTTCTTT. It encodes CASSQDTRNTEAFF.

This clonotype showed up just a few times. The chain employs TRBV12-3 or TRBV12-4 and TRBJ2-2, with TRBD1 matching 7 bases. With 6 bases clipped from V and 6 bases from J, the junction kept 13 bases outside the gene matches. CDR3 size: 16 residues. The CDR3 here is CASRTSRQGFAGELFF. The CDR3 region has the DNA TGTGCCAGCAGAACCTCTAGACAGGGATTCGCCGGGGAGCTGTTTTTT.

The J gene is TRBJ2-2, the V gene TRBV12-3 or TRBV12-4; D may match TRBD1 or TRBD2 (5 bases each). There are 15 residues in the CDR3. The ends were cut back, 2 bases at V and 3 bases at J, with 10 bases in the middle. The DNA of the CDR3 is TGTGCCAGCAGTTTAAGAGGGGCTTACACCGGGGAGCTGTTTTTT. Translated, it gives CASSLRGAYTGELFF.

This chain links TRBV6-6 with TRBJ1-2; D perhaps matches TRBD1 (6 bases). CDR1 and CDR2 (germline): MNHNY, SVGAGI (reference sequence). V lost 8 bases and J lost 1, with 11 bases in between. The CDR3 sequence is 13 residues long. For the CDR3, the DNA is TGTGCCAGCTCACAGGGAGATAACTATGGCTACACCTTC. It yields the protein CASSQGDNYGYTF.

This clonotype has only a few counts. The chain joins TRBV6-5 to TRBJ2-5, with TRBD1 matching over 12 bases. The CDR3 loop spans 16 amino acids. Trimming took 3 bases from V and 3 from J; bases not matched to a gene: 5. The germline CDR1 and CDR2 sequences are MNHEY and SVGAGI. In DNA form, the CDR3 reads TGTGCCAGCAGTTATTCCGGGACAGGGGGCGAAGAGACCCAGTACTTC. Translation gives CASSYSGTGGEETQYF.

This clonotype was counted between two and nine times. The chain's CDR3 is CAIGGQDSNQPQHF. The CDR3 nucleotides are TGTGCCATCGGGGGACAGGATAGCAATCAGCCCCAGCATTTT. V and J are TRBV10-3 and TRBJ1-5, with 8 bases matching TRBD1. From germline, CDR1 is ENHRY and CDR2 SYGVKD. The CDR3 has 14 residues. The V and J ends lost 8 bases and 0 bases, in that order; junction bases with no gene match: 3.

The rearrangement joins TRBV7-2 to TRBJ2-1; D is perhaps TRBD1 (5 bases). The CDR3 has 15 residues. The germline gives CDR1 SGHTA, CDR2 FQGNSA. V was pared by 0 bases and J by 4 bases, with 10 bases between. For the CDR3, the DNA is TGTGCCAGCAGCTTAGCAGTGACAGTATACAATGAGCAGTTCTTC. This codes for CASSLAVTVYNEQFF.

This clonotype was seen only a few times. The gene calls are TRBV7-2 and TRBJ1-1, with 9 nucleotides matching TRBD1. Germline values: CDR1 SGHTA, CDR2 FQGNSA. V trimming: 7 bases; J trimming: 7 bases; junction bases outside the gene matches: 10. This CDR3 has 14 amino acids. The CDR3, as DNA: TGTGCCAGCACCAATACAGGGGGCTCCGGTGAAGCTTTCTTT. This codes for CASTNTGGSGEAFF.

The chain is built from TRBV12-5 and TRBJ2-3; 11 nucleotides align to TRBD2. In germline, CDR1 is LGHNT, CDR2 FRNRAP. CDR3 length equals 17 residues. V lost 3 bases, J lost 4 bases, and 9 bases stayed unmatched. The chain's CDR3 is CASGFEATSGKADTQYF. The CDR3 DNA is TGTGCTAGTGGTTTCGAGGCGACTAGCGGGAAAGCAGATACGCAGTATTTT.

The CDR3: CASSPDFGTYEQYF. In DNA, the CDR3 is TGTGCCAGCAGCCCCGACTTTGGCACCTACGAGCAGTACTTC. The chain has TRBV5-5 and TRBJ2-7; D gene ambiguous. The germline CDR1 and CDR2 sequences are SGHKS and YYEKEE (reference sequence). The CDR3 sequence is 14 residues long. Between the trimmed V and J ends, which lost 4 bases and 2 bases, there was a span of 13 bases. The entire variable domain, with the rest obtained from reference TRBV5-5 and TRBJ2-7, is as follows: DAGVTQSPTHLIKTRGQQVTLRCSPISGHKSVSWYQQVLGQGPQFIFQYYEKEERGRGNFPDRFSARQFPNYSSELNVNALLLGDSALYLCASSPDFGTYEQYFGPGTRLTVT.

The chain has TRBV6-2 or TRBV6-3 and TRBJ2-2; the D gene is possibly TRBD1 (6 bases). CDR1 MNHEY and CDR2 SVGEGT come from the germline V gene. V lost 6 bases, J lost 5 bases, and 19 bases lay in between. There are 16 residues in the CDR3. CDR3 region: CASRNRARLWTGELFF. CDR3 coding DNA: TGTGCCAGCAGAAACAGGGCGAGGCTTTGGACCGGGGAGCTGTTTTTT.

This chain connects TRBV5-1 to TRBJ2-3, with D possibly called TRBD1 or TRBD2 (6 bases each). Trimming took off 2 bases at V and 0 bases at J, with 10 bases between the two ends. The germline CDR1 and CDR2 sequences are SGHRS and YFSETQ. The CDR3 spans 15 residues. The CDR3 spells CASSLRGVSTDTQYF. In DNA form, the CDR3 reads TGCGCCAGCAGCTTAAGGGGGGTCAGCACAGATACGCAGTATTTT.

The chain joins TRBV3-1 to TRBJ1-1; D remains ambiguous. V was pared by 1 base and J by 6 bases, with 12 bases between. The CDR3 extends over 14 amino acids. Germline values: CDR1 LGHDT, CDR2 YNNKEL (reference sequence). This chain's CDR3 is CASSQVRASAEAFF. The CDR3 bases are TGTGCCAGCAGCCAAGTAAGGGCATCCGCTGAAGCTTTCTTT. The full variable domain, its missing parts supplied by reference TRBV3-1 and TRBJ1-1, is DTAVSQTPKYLVTQMGNDKSIKCEQNLGHDTMYWYKQDSKKFLKIMFSYNNKELIINETVPNRFSPKSPDKAHLNLHINSLELGDSAVYFCASSQVRASAEAFFGQGTRLTVV.

This clonotype occurred a few times. This chain links TRBV20-1 with TRBJ2-3, with 9 bases identical to TRBD2. CDR1 and CDR2 from the germline V gene are DFQATT and SNEGSKA (reference sequence). The V and J ends lost 7 bases and 5 bases, in that order; junction bases with no gene match: 10. This CDR3 spans 14 amino acids. CDR3 bases: TGCAGTGTTGTGCGGGGGGGCGGGGGAGATACGCAGTATTTT. Translated: CSVVRGGGGDTQYF.